The text below deals with one TCR beta chain. Antigen: not known. This sample was included in a study of blood T cells in healthy people across ages. V shed 0 bases and J shed 5 bases, with 16 bases lying between them. Germline loops: CDR1 DFQATT, CDR2 SNEGSKA (reference sequence). The CDR3 spans 15 residues. PCR was performed a second time for roughly 7 to 11 cycles using a sample-barcoded 5' primer and a J-beta primer mix. Unique molecular identifiers of 12 random nucleotides labeled each cDNA. TCRdb fed the 5' RACE reads into MiXCR, producing one record per CDR3 protein. In the table there are approximately 2,000,000 distinct CDR3 sequences, roughly two fifths of which are singletons. No fewer than 6 million PBMCs went into each sample. General observations from the study: The CMV status of each donor remained undetermined, and this could have confounded shifts in expanded clonotypes.

The V call is TRBV20-1, the J call TRBJ2-5, with no clear D. Sequencing was carried out using blood. The TCR sequence derives from a human donor in good health. The CDR3 DNA is TGCAGTGCTAGAGATCAGCAGAAGGGAATTGAGACCCAGTACTTC. Its translation: CSARDQQKGIETQYF.